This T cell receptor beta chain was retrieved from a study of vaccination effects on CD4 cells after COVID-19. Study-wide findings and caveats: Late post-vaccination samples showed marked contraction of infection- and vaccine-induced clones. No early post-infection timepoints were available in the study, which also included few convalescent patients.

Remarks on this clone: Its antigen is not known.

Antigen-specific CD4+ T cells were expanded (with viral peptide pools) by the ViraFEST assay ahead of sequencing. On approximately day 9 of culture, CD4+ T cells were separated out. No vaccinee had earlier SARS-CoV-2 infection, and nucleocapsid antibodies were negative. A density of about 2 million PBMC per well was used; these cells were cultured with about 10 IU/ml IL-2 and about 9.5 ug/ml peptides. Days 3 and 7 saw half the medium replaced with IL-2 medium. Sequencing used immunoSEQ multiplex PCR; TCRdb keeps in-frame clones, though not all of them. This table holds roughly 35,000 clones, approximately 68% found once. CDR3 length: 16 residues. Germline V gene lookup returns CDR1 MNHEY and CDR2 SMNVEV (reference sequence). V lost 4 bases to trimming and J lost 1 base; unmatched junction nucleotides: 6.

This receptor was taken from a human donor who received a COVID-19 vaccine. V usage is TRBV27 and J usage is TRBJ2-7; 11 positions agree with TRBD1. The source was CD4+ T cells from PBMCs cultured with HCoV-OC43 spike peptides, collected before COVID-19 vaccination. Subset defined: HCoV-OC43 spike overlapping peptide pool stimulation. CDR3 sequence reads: CASSSPGQGVSYEQYF. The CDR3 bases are TGTGCCAGCAGTTCTCCGGGACAGGGGGTTTCCTACGAGCAGTACTTC.